This TCR beta chain was recorded in a study of blood T cell repertoires in COVID-19. Study summary: The study drew acute and convalescent COVID-19 samples from the United States, Italy and Spain. In each case, the material was cDNA or gDNA derived from T cells, B-cell-depleted T cells, or PBMCs.

Trimming removed 7 bases from V and 9 bases from J; junction bases left unmatched: 5. The CDR3 consists of 13 residues. Germline V gene lookup returns CDR1 SQVTM and CDR2 ANQGSEA. Study processing details: From reference gene primer amplification, estimates of nucleated cell counts were derived. Profiling relied on immunoSEQ multiplex PCR, and the TCRdb table lists in-frame clones only, not all of them. Clone size and the V and J calls come from that table; the DNA yielded D and trimming. Of roughly 200,000 clones listed, over 75% are singletons. V usage is TRBV29-1 and J usage is TRBJ1-6; 11 nucleotides agree with TRBD1. The specimen was peripheral blood. This receptor was obtained from a human donor with active or convalescent COVID-19. The donor label of this sample is uncertain. The CDR3 DNA follows: TGCAGCGGCCGGACAGGGGGCCTTTCACCCCTCCACTTT. Amino acids: CSGRTGGLSPLHF.